The present entry profiles one TCR beta chain with its context. The CDR3 is 16 residues long. Germline V lookup: CDR1 SGHDT, CDR2 YYEEEE. The ends were cut back, 4 bases at V and 2 bases at J, with 13 bases in the middle. This sample stems from a study of somatic mutations in cytotoxic T cells in rheumatoid arthritis. About the study: Peripheral blood samples of around 29 ml EDTA were taken from patients directly after diagnosis and before treatment. Sorted by flow to nearly 100% purity were some V beta antibody-stained T-cell populations, including V beta1+ cells sequenced for TCRB.

Methods used by the authors: There were rare matches between patient CD8+ clones larger than 1% and published virus-specific TCRB sequences. Produced via immunoSEQ multiplex PCR; TCRdb's table is partial and in-frame only. V, J and clone size derive from that table, while D and trimming were established from the DNA sequence. The sample contains 6,300 or so clones, approximately 77% of which appear only once. The chain joins TRBV5-6 to TRBJ1-6; D is ambiguous. The origin of this receptor is a woman in her 70s with rheumatoid arthritis. Sequences were derived from CD8+ T cells sorted from blood, sampled at a follow-up visit. Here the CDR3 reads CASSEPGFPYNSPLHF. The CDR3 DNA sequence: TGTGCCAGCAGCGAGCCCGGGTTCCCCTATAATTCACCCCTCCACTTT.